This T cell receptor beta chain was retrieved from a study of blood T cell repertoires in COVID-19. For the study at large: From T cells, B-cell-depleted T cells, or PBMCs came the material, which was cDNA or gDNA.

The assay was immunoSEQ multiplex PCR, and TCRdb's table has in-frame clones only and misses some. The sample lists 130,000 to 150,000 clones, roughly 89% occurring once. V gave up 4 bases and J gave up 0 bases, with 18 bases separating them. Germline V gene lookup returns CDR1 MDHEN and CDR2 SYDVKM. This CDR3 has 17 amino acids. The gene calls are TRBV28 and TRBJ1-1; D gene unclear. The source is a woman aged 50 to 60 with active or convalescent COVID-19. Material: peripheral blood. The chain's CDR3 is CASSSATRVGMNTEAFF. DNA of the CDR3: TGTGCCAGCAGTTCGGCTACGAGGGTGGGAATGAACACTGAAGCTTTCTTT.